Reported below is one T cell receptor (beta chain). Its antigen is currently unknown. V gave up 5 bases and J gave up 6 bases, with 11 bases separating them. The CDR3 contains 13 residues. Per the germline V gene, CDR1 is MNHEY and CDR2 is SVGEGT. This specimen comes from a study of T-cell memory formation after mild COVID-19. Study details: Each donor largely had its own TCR clusters.

General study results and limits: Those CD4+ clones that contracted were mainly in CM and EM (CD8+ ones in EMRA). Researchers found some responding clones in pre-infection memory, a sign that cross-reactive memory joined. A balance of CD4 and CD8 characterized clones contracting day 15 to 85, whereas later expanders leaned CD4+.

Each CDR3 protein is one row after TCRdb ran MiXCR on the 5' RACE reads. Of about 400,000 distinct CDR3 sequences in the sample, approximately 19% are singletons; the top ten hold roughly 21%. The sequencing sample was made of PBMCs or a T cell subset sorted from them (not recorded which). The TCR comes from a man aged 18-30 years who had mild COVID-19 (a few samples of this study predate the infection). Cell type and time point are not known. V is TRBV6-2 or TRBV6-3 and J is TRBJ1-5; no reliable D call. CDR3 region: CASSRMVLQPQHF. In DNA, the CDR3 is TGTGCCAGCAGTCGCATGGTTCTTCAGCCCCAGCATTTT.